The 13 T cell receptor beta chains reported below all come from one sample, sequenced in a study of post-analysis software for immune sequencing data. Study-wide points: Patients used about five TRBV segments, including TRBV5-6, TRBV5-1 and TRBV20-1, more often than controls.

Antigen specificity for these receptors is unknown. Prepared libraries of TCR beta cDNA carried unique molecular identifiers. A single record per CDR3 protein comes from TCRdb applying MiXCR to the PCR reads. The sample yields fewer than 550,000 distinct CDR3 sequences, around 34% seen once. The sequenced material came from blood. The receptors originated from a girl younger than 18 with multiple sclerosis.

The table lists this clonotype with a few counts. The junction differs from germline at one of its ends, possibly a read error. This chain joins TRBV5-1 and TRBJ1-1, with unresolved D. CDR1 is SGHRS and CDR2 is YFSETQ in the germline V gene. The CDR3 consists of 15 residues. CDR3 sequence: CASSLVAGMNTEAFF. CDR3 DNA sequence: TGTGCCAGCAGCTTAGTAGCAGGAATGAACACTGAAGCTTTCTTT.

With respect to this clonotype: This may come from a read error, since a much larger clone is one base off. The chain uses TRBV24-1 and TRBJ2-7, with TRBD2 matching 11 bases. With the DNA end fitting TRBJ2-5 better, the J assignment may be wrong. In germline, CDR1 is KGHDR, CDR2 SFDVKD. CDR3 size: 17 residues. CDR3 nucleotides: TGTCCCACCAGTGATGCCCACCTAGCGGGGGGACAAGAGACCCAGTACTTC. This gives the protein CPTSDAHLAGGQETQYF.

The chain uses TRBV7-9 and TRBJ1-1; 11 bases match TRBD1. The CDR3 extends over 18 amino acids. J lost 0 bases, V lost 5 bases, and 11 bases had no gene match. Germline CDR1 and CDR2: SEHNR and FQNEAQ (reference sequence). The CDR3 spells CASSRTGGRGRVNTEAFF. CDR3 nucleotide sequence: TGTGCCAGCAGCCGGACAGGGGGCCGAGGCCGGGTGAACACTGAAGCTTTCTTT.

Only one count was recorded for this clonotype. The chain recombines TRBV14 with TRBJ2-5, with 12 bases lining up with TRBD2. The J segment lost 0 bases and the V segment lost 1 base, leaving 6 bases of the junction unmatched. This CDR3 comprises 18 residues. Germline assignment: CDR1 SGHDN and CDR2 FVKESK. The CDR3 coding sequence is TGTGCCAGCAGCCAAGGGGGACTAGCGGGCAATAACCAAGAGACCCAGTACTTC. It is translated as CASSQGGLAGNNQETQYF.

The V gene is TRBV7-9, the J gene TRBJ2-4, with a possible D match to TRBD1 (5 bases). The end of the DNA is better explained by TRBJ2-5, so the J call may be wrong. Germline loops: CDR1 SEHNR, CDR2 FQNEAQ (reference sequence). The CDR3 loop spans 14 amino acids. The CDR3: CASRAANGAETQYF. DNA of the CDR3: TGTGCCAGCAGGGCCGCAAATGGGGCAGAGACCCAGTACTTC.

Only a few counts were recorded for this clonotype. The rearrangement links TRBV7-9 to TRBJ2-5; D unclear. The CDR3 length is 14 residues. Germline V gene lookup returns CDR1 SEHNR and CDR2 FQNEAQ (reference sequence). Trimming took off 1 base at V and 2 bases at J, with 8 bases between the two ends. DNA for the CDR3: TGTGCCAGCAGCTTAGTACTGGGGCAAGAGACCCAGTACTTC. Protein sequence: CASSLVLGQETQYF. The variable domain in full, with the rest retrieved from reference TRBV7-9 and TRBJ2-5, is DTGVSQNPRHKITKRGQNVTFRCDPISEHNRLYWYRQTLGQGPEFLTYFQNEAQLEKSRLLSDRFSAERPKGSFSTLEIQRTEQGDSAMYLCASSLVLGQETQYFGPGTRLLVL.

The chain couples TRBV7-2 to TRBJ2-5, with 15 bases matching TRBD2. Germline lookup yields CDR1 SGHTA and CDR2 FQGNSA. The CDR3 is 19 amino acids. J lost 1 base, V lost 5 bases, and 11 bases had no gene match. The CDR3 here is CASSPWGLAGGPRQETQYF. The CDR3 nucleotides are TGTGCCAGCAGCCCCTGGGGACTAGCGGGGGGACCTCGCCAAGAGACCCAGTACTTC.

This clonotype was recorded a few times. The chain is built from TRBV6-1 and TRBJ2-3; 7 bases line up with TRBD2. Germline V CDR1 and CDR2: MNHNS, SASEGT. The CDR3 extends over 13 amino acids. J gave up 10 bases and V 4 bases, and 8 bases lay outside the gene matches. DNA for the CDR3: TGTGCCAGCAGTGGCGCACTAGCGATCGCGCAGTATTTT. Translated, it gives CASSGALAIAQYF.

Only a few counts were recorded for this clonotype. The chain joins TRBV6-5 to TRBJ1-6, with D unclear. CDR3 length equals 16 residues. CDR1 MNHEY and CDR2 SVGAGI come from the germline V gene. Trimming took off 6 bases at V and 0 bases at J, with 12 bases between the two ends. CDR3 DNA sequence: TGTGCCAGCAGCCCGACTCCTAGCTCCTATAATTCACCCCTCCACTTT. Encoded protein: CASSPTPSSYNSPLHF.

The table lists this clonotype with a few counts. The chain combines TRBV29-1 with TRBJ2-1, with D possibly being TRBD2 (6 bases). Germline-derived CDR1 and CDR2 are SQVTM and ANQGSEA. This CDR3 has 13 amino acids. Trimming removed 7 bases from V and 6 bases from J, with 16 bases in between. This chain's CDR3 is CSGGVTRGNEQFF. DNA of the CDR3: TGCAGCGGAGGCGTGACTAGGGGCAATGAGCAGTTCTTC.

CDR3 in amino acids: CASSPIGTSYEQYF. As DNA, the CDR3 is TGTGCCAGCAGCCCCATCGGGACTTCCTACGAGCAGTACTTC. The chain employs TRBV6-1 and TRBJ2-7; D might be TRBD2 (6 bases). CDR1 is MNHNS and CDR2 is SASEGT in the germline V gene. The CDR3 runs 14 residues. V was cut by 6 bases and J by 1 base, with 13 bases left in between.

The chain uses TRBV9 and TRBJ1-4; D is ambiguous. Between the trimmed V and J ends, which lost 4 bases and 4 bases, there was a span of 11 bases. Germline lookup yields CDR1 SGDLS and CDR2 YYNGEE. The CDR3 covers 14 residues. This CDR3 is CASSQNIFNEKLFF. The CDR3 DNA sequence: TGTGCCAGCAGCCAAAATATATTTAATGAAAAACTGTTTTTT.

The genes are TRBV6-6 and TRBJ2-2; D gene unclear. The CDR3 is made up of 15 amino acids. V was pared by 2 bases and J by 1 base, with 8 bases between. Germline CDR1 is MNHNY and CDR2 is SVGAGI (reference sequence). The DNA for the CDR3 is TGTGCCAGCAGTTACCCCCGACAGAACACCGGGGAGCTGTTTTTT. Amino acids: CASSYPRQNTGELFF.